This paragraph reports one TCR beta chain. CDR3 length: 12 amino acids. V dropped 3 bases and J dropped 6 bases, with 8 bases sitting between them. Germline V gives CDR1 LGHDT, CDR2 YNNKEL (reference sequence). Source study methods: Amplification from reference gene primers served as the basis for estimated nucleated cell counts. Repertoires were generated with immunoSEQ multiplex PCR, while TCRdb's copy carries only in-frame clones and drops some. D and trimming were read from the DNA, whereas the V and J calls and clone size are those reported in that table. The sample holds under 250,000 clones, about four fifths seen once. The data belong to a study of blood T cell repertoires in COVID-19. Study-wide context: Samples of COVID-19 (acute and convalescent) were obtained from the United States, Italy and Spain.

The TCR originated in a man between 35 and 55 years old with active or convalescent COVID-19. The V and J genes are TRBV3-1 (or the pseudogene TRBV3-2) and TRBJ1-2, with D uncertain. The sample comprised peripheral blood. The chain's CDR3 is CASSQWEDGYTF. CDR3 in DNA: TGTGCCAGCAGCCAGTGGGAGGATGGCTACACCTTC.